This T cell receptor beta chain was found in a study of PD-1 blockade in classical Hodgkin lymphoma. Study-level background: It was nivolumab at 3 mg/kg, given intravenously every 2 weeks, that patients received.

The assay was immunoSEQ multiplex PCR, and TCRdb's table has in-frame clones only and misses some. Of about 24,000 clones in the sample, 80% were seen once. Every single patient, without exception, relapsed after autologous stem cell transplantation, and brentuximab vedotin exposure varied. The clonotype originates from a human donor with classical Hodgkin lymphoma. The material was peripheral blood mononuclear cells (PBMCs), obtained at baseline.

The CDR3 sequence: CASSLGPTANTGELFF. CDR3 bases: TGTGCCAGCAGCTTGGGCCCGACAGCGAACACCGGGGAGCTGTTTTTT. The genes are TRBV5-5 and TRBJ2-2, with D possibly matching TRBD1 (5 bases). Germline CDR1 and CDR2: SGHKS and YYEKEE (reference sequence). Trimming left V 0 bases short and J 0 bases short, with 9 bases between. This CDR3 region has 16 residues. Full variable domain (missing parts from reference TRBV5-5 and TRBJ2-2): DAGVTQSPTHLIKTRGQQVTLRCSPISGHKSVSWYQQVLGQGPQFIFQYYEKEERGRGNFPDRFSARQFPNYSSELNVNALLLGDSALYLCASSLGPTANTGELFFGEGSRLTVL.